The 7 T cell receptor beta chains listed next were all sequenced from one sample in a study of blood T cells in healthy people across ages. The authors ran a second PCR of roughly 7 to 11 cycles using a sample-barcoded 5' primer and a J-beta primer mix. TCRdb passed the 5' RACE reads through MiXCR, listing each CDR3 protein once. The sample contains approximately 700,000 distinct CDR3 sequences, roughly 32% of which appear only once. Sequencing used blood. The origin of the receptors is a woman older than 75 in good health.

This clonotype has ten or more counts. The chain joins TRBV12-3 or TRBV12-4 to TRBJ2-3; D is unclear. V lost 3 bases and J lost 9, with 10 bases in between. This CDR3 is built from 12 residues. CDR3 sequence: CASSFDGLTQYF. In DNA form, the CDR3 reads TGTGCCAGCAGTTTCGACGGCCTAACGCAGTATTTT.

This sequence joins TRBV18 and TRBJ1-2; D uncertain. Trimming left V 2 bases short and J 8 bases short, with 15 bases between. The V gene's germline CDR1 is KGHSH and CDR2 LQKENI. This CDR3 is built from 14 residues. CDR3 loop: CASSPAKGGRGYTF. CDR3 DNA: TGTGCCAGCTCACCAGCCAAGGGAGGTAGAGGCTACACCTTC.

This clonotype occurred many times. The CDR3 coding sequence is TGTGCCAGCAGCGTTGAACCGGGGGGGAGATATGGCTACACCTTC. Translated: CASSVEPGGRYGYTF. This sequence joins TRBV7-3 and TRBJ1-2; a possible D gene is TRBD1 (5 bases). CDR1 is SGHTA, CDR2 FQGTGA, per germline. The CDR3 runs 15 residues. The germline V and J ends were trimmed by 5 bases and 5 bases, with 18 bases remaining between them.

This chain uses TRBV5-1 with TRBJ1-2, with a possible D match to TRBD1 (5 bases). Trimming left V 0 bases short and J 2 bases short, with 8 bases between. Germline V CDR1 and CDR2: SGHRS, YFSETQ. This CDR3 spans 14 amino acids. The CDR3 DNA reads TGCGCCAGCAGCTTGGGGAAGGGGAACTATGGCTACACCTTC. It specifies CASSLGKGNYGYTF.

This chain joins TRBV4-1 and TRBJ2-7, with 7 bases fitting TRBD2. The CDR3 contains 17 residues. J lost 3 bases, V lost 2 bases, and 13 bases had no gene match. Germline CDR1 reads MGHRA; CDR2 reads YSYEKL. The DNA for the CDR3 is TGCGCCAGCAGCCAACCCTCAGCGGGGCTCAACTACTACGAGCAGTACTTC. Amino acids: CASSQPSAGLNYYEQYF.

Only one count was recorded for this clonotype. V is TRBV6-5 and J is TRBJ1-4, with 11 bases aligning to TRBD1. J was trimmed by 7 bases and V by 7 bases; bases with no gene match: 5. Germline V CDR1 and CDR2: MNHEY, SVGAGI. This CDR3 contains 14 residues. The CDR3 loop reads CASTPGQGGEKLFF. The CDR3 nucleotides read TGTGCCAGCACCCCGGGACAGGGGGGTGAAAAACTGTTTTTT.

This clonotype was counted between two and nine times. The gene calls are TRBV3-1 and TRBJ2-2; no firm D call. The V gene's germline CDR1 is LGHDT and CDR2 YNNKEL (reference sequence). Trimming took off 3 bases at V and 1 base at J, with 12 bases between the two ends. The length of the CDR3 is 16 residues. The CDR3: CASSHRVHGNTGELFF. In DNA form, the CDR3 reads TGTGCCAGCAGCCATCGGGTCCACGGGAACACCGGGGAGCTGTTTTTT.